The sequence of this T cell receptor beta chain was determined in a study of CD8 T cells in Susac syndrome. The germline V gene encodes CDR1 PRHDT and CDR2 FYEKMQ (reference sequence). V lost 0 bases to trimming and J lost 3 bases, with 12 bases between them. The CDR3 is 16 residues long. Relapsing-remitting disease, either stable or active, was present in the treatment-naive patients who were the multiple sclerosis controls. Isolation of CD8+ and CD4+ T cells was performed negatively, whereas enrichment of TEMRA cells was done by FACS. The authors reverse transcribed roughly 0.5 to 1 ug RNA with random hexamers. immunoSEQ multiplex PCR amplified TCR beta CDR3 across 54 Vbeta, 13 Jbeta. TCRdb itself ran the immunoSEQ multiplex PCR reads through MiXCR, one entry per CDR3 protein. Of fewer than 100,000 distinct CDR3 sequences listed, about 91% are singletons.

The sequence was obtained from a human donor with multiple sclerosis. This rearrangement joins TRBV13 to TRBJ2-4; TRBD2 is a possible D gene (5 bases). The source material was CD8+ T cells from PBMCs. This chain's CDR3 is CASSLGPRGSKNIQYF. Written as DNA, the CDR3 is TGTGCCAGCAGCTTAGGCCCAAGAGGGAGCAAAAACATTCAGTACTTC.